The clone carrying this T cell receptor beta chain came up once. Its antigen is not known. CDR3 length equals 13 residues. CDR1 is SQVTM and CDR2 is ANQGSEA in the germline V gene. Trimming stripped 7 bases from V and 4 bases from J, with 16 bases between. The data derive from a study of graft-versus-host responses after intestinal transplantation. Overall study context: Every one of the recipients received anti-thymocyte globulin induction and afterwards took tacrolimus and steroids for approximately three years. General study points: Recipient-marrow GvH clones were detected, some having first appeared in ileum or blood. The study found high graft-versus-host to host-versus-graft clonal ratios in allografts of patients with graft-donor T cell macrochimerism.

This table comes from immunoSEQ multiplex PCR, and its TCRdb copy is limited to in-frame clones, with some not included. Among more than 100,000 clones listed, 80% to 95% were seen once. The receptor was isolated from a human donor who received an intestinal transplant. V is TRBV29-1 and J is TRBJ1-1; TRBD1 might be the D (6 bases). The specimen was unstimulated CD8+ T cells sorted from spleen or lymph node cells, collected before intestinal transplant. The CDR3 coding sequence is TGCAGCGCCCCGGGAGGGGGAGGCACTGAAGCTTTCTTT. Residues: CSAPGGGGTEAFF.